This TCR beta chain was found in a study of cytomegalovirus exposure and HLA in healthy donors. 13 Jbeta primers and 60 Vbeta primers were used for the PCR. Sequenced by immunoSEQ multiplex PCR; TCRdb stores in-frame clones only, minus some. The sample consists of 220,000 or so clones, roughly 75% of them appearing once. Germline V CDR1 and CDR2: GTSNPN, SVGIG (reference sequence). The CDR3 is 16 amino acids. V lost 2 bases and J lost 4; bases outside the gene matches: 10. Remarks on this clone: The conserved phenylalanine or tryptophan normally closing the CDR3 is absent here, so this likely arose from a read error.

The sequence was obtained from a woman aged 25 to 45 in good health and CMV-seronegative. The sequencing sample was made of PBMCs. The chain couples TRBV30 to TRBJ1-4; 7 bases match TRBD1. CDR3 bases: TGTGCCTGGAGTCCCCCGGGTAGGGGGCTTAATGAAAAACTGTTTTTG. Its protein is CAWSPPGRGLNEKLFL.